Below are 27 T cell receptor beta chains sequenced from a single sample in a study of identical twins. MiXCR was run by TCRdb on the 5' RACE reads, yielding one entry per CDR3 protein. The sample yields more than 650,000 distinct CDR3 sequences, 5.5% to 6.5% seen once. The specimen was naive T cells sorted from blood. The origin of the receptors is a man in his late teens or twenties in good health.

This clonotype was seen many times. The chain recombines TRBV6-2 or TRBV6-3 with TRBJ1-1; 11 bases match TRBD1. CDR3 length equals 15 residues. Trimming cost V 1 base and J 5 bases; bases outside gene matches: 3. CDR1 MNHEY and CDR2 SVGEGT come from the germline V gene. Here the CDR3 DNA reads TGTGCCAGCAGTTACTGGGACAGGGGGAGGACTGAAGCTTTCTTT. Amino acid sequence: CASSYWDRGRTEAFF.

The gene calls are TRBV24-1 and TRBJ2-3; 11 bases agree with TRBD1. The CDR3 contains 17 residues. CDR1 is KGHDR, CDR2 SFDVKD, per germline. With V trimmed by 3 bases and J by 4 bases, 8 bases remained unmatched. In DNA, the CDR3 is TGTGCCACCAGTGATCCGGACTGGGACAGGGGGGCAGATACGCAGTATTTT. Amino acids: CATSDPDWDRGADTQYF.

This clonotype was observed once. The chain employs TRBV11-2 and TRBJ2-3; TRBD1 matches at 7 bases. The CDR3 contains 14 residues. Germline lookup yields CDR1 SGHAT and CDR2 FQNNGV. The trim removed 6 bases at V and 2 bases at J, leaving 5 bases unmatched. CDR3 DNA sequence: TGTGCCAGCAGATGGACAGGATACACAGATACGCAGTATTTT. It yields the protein CASRWTGYTDTQYF.

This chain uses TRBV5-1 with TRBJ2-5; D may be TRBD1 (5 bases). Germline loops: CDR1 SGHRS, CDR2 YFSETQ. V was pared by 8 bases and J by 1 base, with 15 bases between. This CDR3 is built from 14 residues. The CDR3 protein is CASKEGHLQETQYF. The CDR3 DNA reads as TGCGCCAGTAAGGAAGGACACCTCCAAGAGACCCAGTACTTC.

CDR3 residues: CASSQEETGRPYEQYF. In DNA form, the CDR3 reads TGTGCCAGCAGCCAAGAGGAGACAGGGAGACCCTACGAGCAGTACTTC. The genes are TRBV4-2 and TRBJ2-7; 7 bases are a match to TRBD1. Per the germline V gene, CDR1 is LGHNA and CDR2 is YNFKEQ. The V segment lost 0 bases and the J segment 2 bases; nucleotides outside the gene matches: 7. This CDR3 is built from 16 residues.

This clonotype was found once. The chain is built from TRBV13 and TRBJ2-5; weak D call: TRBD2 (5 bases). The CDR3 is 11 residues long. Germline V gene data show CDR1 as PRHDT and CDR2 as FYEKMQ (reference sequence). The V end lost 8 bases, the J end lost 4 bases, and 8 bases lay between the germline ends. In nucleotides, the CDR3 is TGTGCCAGCGGCGAGGGAGAGACCCAGTACTTC. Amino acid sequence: CASGEGETQYF.

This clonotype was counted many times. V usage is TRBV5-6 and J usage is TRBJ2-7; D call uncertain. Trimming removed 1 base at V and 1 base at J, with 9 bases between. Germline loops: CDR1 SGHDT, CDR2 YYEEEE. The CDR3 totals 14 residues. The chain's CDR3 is CASSLFPPSYEQYV. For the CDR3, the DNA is TGTGCCAGCAGCTTGTTTCCACCATCCTACGAGCAGTACGTC.

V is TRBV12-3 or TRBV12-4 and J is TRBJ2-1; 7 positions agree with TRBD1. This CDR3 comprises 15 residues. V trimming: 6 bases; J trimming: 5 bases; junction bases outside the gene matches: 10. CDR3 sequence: CASSNGWDSNNEQFF. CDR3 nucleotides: TGTGCCAGCAGCAATGGGTGGGACAGTAACAATGAGCAGTTCTTC.

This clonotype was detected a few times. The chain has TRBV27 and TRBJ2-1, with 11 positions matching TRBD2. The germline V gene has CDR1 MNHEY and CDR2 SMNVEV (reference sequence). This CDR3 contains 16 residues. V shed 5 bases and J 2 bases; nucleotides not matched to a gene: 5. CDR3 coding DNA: TGTGCCAGCAGTCCCGGGGGACTAGCGGCCTACAATGAGCAGTTCTTC. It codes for CASSPGGLAAYNEQFF.

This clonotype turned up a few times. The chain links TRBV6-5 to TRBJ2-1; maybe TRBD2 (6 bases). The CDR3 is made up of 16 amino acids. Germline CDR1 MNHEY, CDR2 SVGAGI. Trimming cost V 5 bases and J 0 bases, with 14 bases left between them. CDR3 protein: CASSVLAPISYNEQFF. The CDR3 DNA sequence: TGTGCCAGCAGTGTACTAGCCCCAATCTCCTACAATGAGCAGTTCTTC.

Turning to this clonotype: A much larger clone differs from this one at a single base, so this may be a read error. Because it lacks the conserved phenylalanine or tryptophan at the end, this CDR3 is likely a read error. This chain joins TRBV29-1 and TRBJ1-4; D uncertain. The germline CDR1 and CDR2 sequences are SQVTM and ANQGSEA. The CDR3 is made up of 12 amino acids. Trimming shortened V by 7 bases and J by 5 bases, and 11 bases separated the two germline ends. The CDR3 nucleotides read TGCAGCGCCTGGGGTGGCAATGAAAAACTGTTTTGT. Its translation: CSAWGGNEKLFC.

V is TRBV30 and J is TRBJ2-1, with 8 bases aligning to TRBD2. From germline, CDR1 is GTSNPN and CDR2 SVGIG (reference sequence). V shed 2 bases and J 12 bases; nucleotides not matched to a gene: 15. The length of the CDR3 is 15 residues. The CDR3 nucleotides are TGTGCCTGGAGTACCCCGGGACTAGAAGTGTCGGGGCAGTTCTTC. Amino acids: CAWSTPGLEVSGQFF.

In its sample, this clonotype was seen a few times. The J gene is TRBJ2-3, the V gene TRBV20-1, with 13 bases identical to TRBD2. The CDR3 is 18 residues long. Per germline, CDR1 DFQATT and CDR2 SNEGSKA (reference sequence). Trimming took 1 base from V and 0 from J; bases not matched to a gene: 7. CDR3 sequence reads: CSARGTSGRALSTDTQYF. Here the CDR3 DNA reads TGCAGTGCTAGAGGAACTAGCGGGAGGGCCCTCAGCACAGATACGCAGTATTTT.

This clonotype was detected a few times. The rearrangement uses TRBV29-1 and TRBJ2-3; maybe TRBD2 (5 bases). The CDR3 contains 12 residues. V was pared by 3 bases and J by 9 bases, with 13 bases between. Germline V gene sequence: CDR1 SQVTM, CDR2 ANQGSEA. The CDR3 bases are TGCAGCGTTGATTATAGCGAGAGGACGCAGTATTTT. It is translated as CSVDYSERTQYF.

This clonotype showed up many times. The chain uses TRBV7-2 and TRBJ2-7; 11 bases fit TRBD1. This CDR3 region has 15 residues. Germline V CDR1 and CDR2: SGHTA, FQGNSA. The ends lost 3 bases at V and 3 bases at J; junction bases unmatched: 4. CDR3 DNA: TGTGCCAGCAGCTTCGGGACAGGGGGGATCTACGAGCAGTACTTC. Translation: CASSFGTGGIYEQYF.

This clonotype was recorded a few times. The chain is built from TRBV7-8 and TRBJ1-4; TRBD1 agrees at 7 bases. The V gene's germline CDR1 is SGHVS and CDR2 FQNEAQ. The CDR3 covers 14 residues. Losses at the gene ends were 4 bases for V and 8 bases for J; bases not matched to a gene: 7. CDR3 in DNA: TGTGCCAGCAGCTCACAGGGGCTTGGGGAAAAACTGTTTTTT. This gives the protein CASSSQGLGEKLFF.

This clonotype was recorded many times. This CDR3 is CASSFYSTLTGTSGRDIDNEQFF. In DNA, the CDR3 is TGTGCCAGCAGCTTCTACTCGACCCTAACCGGGACTAGCGGGAGAGATATCGACAATGAGCAGTTCTTC. This chain joins TRBV7-4 and TRBJ2-1; 14 bases match TRBD2. Per germline, CDR1 SGHVT and CDR2 SQSDAQ. The trim removed 3 bases at V and 5 bases at J, leaving 24 bases unmatched. This CDR3 region has 23 residues.

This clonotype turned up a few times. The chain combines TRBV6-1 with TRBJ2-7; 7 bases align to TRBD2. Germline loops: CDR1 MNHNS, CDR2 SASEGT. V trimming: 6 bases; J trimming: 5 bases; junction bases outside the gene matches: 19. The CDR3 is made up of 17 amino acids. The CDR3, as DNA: TGTGCCAGCAGGAGGGTGGTCGCGGGAGTTGTCCCCCACGAGCAGTACTTC. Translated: CASRRVVAGVVPHEQYF.

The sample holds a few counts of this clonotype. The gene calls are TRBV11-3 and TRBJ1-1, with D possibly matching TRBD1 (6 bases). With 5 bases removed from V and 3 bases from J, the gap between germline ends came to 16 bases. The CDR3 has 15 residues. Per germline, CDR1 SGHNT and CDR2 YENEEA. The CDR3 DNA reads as TGTGCCAGCAGCCCTAGCTGGGACACCCACACTGAAGCTTTCTTT. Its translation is CASSPSWDTHTEAFF.

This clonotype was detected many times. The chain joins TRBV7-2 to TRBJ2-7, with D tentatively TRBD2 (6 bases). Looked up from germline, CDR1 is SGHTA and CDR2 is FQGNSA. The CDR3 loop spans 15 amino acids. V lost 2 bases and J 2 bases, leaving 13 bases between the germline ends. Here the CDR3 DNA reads TGTGCCAGCAGCTTAAACGGACTAAACCCCTACGAGCAGTACTTC. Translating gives CASSLNGLNPYEQYF. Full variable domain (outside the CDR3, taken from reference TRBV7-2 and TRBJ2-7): GAGVSQSPSNKVTEKGKDVELRCDPISGHTALYWYRQSLGQGLEFLIYFQGNSAPDKSGLPSDRFSAERTGGSVSTLTIQRTQQEDSAVYLCASSLNGLNPYEQYFGPGTRLTVT.

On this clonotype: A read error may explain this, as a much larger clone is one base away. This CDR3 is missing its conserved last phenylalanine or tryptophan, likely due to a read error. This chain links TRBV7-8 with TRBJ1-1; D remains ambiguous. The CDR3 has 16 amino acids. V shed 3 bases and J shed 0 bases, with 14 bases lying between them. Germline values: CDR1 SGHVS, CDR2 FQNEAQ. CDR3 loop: CASSFDRPILNTEAFS. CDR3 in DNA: TGTGCCAGCAGCTTCGACCGACCGATCCTGAACACTGAAGCTTTCTCT.

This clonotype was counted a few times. DNA of the CDR3: TGTGCCAGCAGCTTACGGGGTCTAGAACCCTACGAGCAGTACTTC. Translating gives CASSLRGLEPYEQYF. The V call is TRBV7-8, the J call TRBJ2-7, with D possibly TRBD2 on 5 matching bases. The CDR3 is 15 amino acids. Trimming took off 2 bases at V and 2 bases at J, with 13 bases between the two ends. CDR1 SGHVS and CDR2 FQNEAQ come from the germline V gene.

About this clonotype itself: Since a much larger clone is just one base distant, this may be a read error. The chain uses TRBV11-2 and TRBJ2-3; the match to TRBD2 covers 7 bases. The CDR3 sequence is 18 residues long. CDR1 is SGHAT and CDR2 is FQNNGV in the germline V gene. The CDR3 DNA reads TGTGCCAGCAGCTTAGAAGAGGTCGCCGGGACTAAGGCTCATACGGAGTATTTT. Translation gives CASSLEEVAGTKAHTEYF.

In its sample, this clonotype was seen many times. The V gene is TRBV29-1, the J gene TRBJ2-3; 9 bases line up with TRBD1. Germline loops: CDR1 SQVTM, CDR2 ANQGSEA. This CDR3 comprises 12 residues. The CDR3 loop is CSVDRGTDTQYF. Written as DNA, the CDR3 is TGCAGTGTGGACAGGGGAACAGATACGCAGTATTTT.

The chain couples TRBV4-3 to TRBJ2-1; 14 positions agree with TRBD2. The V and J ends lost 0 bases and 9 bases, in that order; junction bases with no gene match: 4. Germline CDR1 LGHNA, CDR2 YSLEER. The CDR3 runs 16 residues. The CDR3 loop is CASSQEIGLAGGEQFF. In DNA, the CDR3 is TGCGCCAGCAGCCAAGAAATCGGACTAGCGGGAGGTGAGCAGTTCTTC.

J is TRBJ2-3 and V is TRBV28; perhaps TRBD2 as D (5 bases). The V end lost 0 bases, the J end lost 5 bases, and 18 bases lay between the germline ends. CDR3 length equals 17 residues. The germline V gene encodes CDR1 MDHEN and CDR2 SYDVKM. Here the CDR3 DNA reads TGTGCCAGCAGTTTATGGGATTTGAGGGCCGAGGGAGATACGCAGTATTTT. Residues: CASSLWDLRAEGDTQYF.

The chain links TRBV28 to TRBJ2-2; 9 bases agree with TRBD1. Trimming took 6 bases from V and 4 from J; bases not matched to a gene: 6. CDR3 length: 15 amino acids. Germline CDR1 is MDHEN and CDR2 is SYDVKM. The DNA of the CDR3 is TGTGCCAGCAGCACCGGGACAGGGACCACCGGGGAGCTGTTTTTT. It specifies CASSTGTGTTGELFF.